The next 28 T cell receptor beta chains were all read from a single sample in a study of regulatory T cells in long-lasting Graves disease. As for time point: persistent/refractory GD, antithyroid drugs over 5 years with positive TRAb. Making the TCR library involved RNA that had been extracted from PBMCs. Through Arm-PCR of CDR3 regions and iRepertoire HTBI primers, TCR beta libraries were built. Using its own MiXCR run on the multiplex PCR reads, TCRdb lists one record per CDR3 protein. The profile shows 700,000 or so distinct CDR3 sequences, around 30% of them singletons. This sample comprised peripheral blood mononuclear cells (PBMCs), obtained when the disease was refractory, from a patient treated with antithyroid drugs. These receptors were obtained from a female donor with Graves disease.

Concerning this clonotype itself: Being one base from a much bigger clone, this may be a read error. V and J are TRBV2 and TRBJ1-4, with 7 bases identical to TRBD1. Germline CDR1 and CDR2: SNHLY and FYNNEI. The CDR3 consists of 15 residues. The CDR3 is CASLQQGTANGKLFF. CDR3 DNA: TGTGCCAGCTTACAACAGGGGACGGCTAATGGAAAACTGTTTTTT.

This clonotype has more than one count but fewer than ten. Here the CDR3 DNA reads TGCGCCAGCAGCCCTTCCGGGGGTGACTATGGCTACACCTTC. Its translation is CASSPSGGDYGYTF. This chain connects TRBV5-1 to TRBJ1-2; possibly TRBD1 for D (5 bases). Trimming pared 4 bases from V and 3 bases from J, leaving 13 bases between. CDR1 is SGHRS and CDR2 is YFSETQ in the germline V gene. This CDR3 comprises 14 residues.

The rearrangement joins TRBV20-1 to TRBJ2-4; D gene ambiguous. Germline V gives CDR1 DFQATT, CDR2 SNEGSKA (reference sequence). The CDR3 covers 16 residues. Trimming removed 0 bases from V and 0 bases from J, with 12 bases in between. The CDR3 sequence is CSAREAGRLAKNIQYF. The DNA for the CDR3 is TGCAGTGCTAGAGAGGCAGGCAGACTAGCCAAAAACATTCAGTACTTC.

This rearrangement joins TRBV11-1 to TRBJ1-1, with D perhaps TRBD1 (6 bases). The V gene lost 2 bases and the J gene lost 5 bases, with 12 bases spanning the gap. Germline lookup yields CDR1 SGHAT and CDR2 FQDESV (reference sequence). The CDR3 consists of 14 residues. The CDR3 DNA is TGTGCCAGCAGCTTACTGGGGGCGCGAACTGAAGCTTTCTTT. Its protein is CASSLLGARTEAFF.

The J gene is TRBJ2-5, the V gene TRBV5-6; 10 bases map to TRBD1. V lost 0 bases, J lost 0 bases, and 5 bases stayed unmatched. Germline V gene sequence: CDR1 SGHDT, CDR2 YYEEEE. The CDR3 length is 17 residues. The CDR3 bases are TGTGCCAGCAGCTTGGAGGGACAGGGGTTGTACCAAGAGACCCAGTACTTC. Translation: CASSLEGQGLYQETQYF.

The chain has TRBV5-5 and TRBJ1-2, with D possibly matching TRBD1 (6 bases). The CDR3 consists of 13 residues. V was trimmed by 4 bases and J by 4 bases, leaving 11 bases between them. In germline, CDR1 is SGHKS, CDR2 YYEKEE (reference sequence). CDR3 region: CASSQDRSYGYTF. In nucleotides, the CDR3 is TGTGCCAGCAGCCAGGACAGATCCTATGGCTACACCTTC.

The genes are TRBV20-1 and TRBJ2-3; 9 bases fit TRBD2. The V gene end was trimmed by 0 bases and the J gene end by 1 base; junction bases not matched to a gene: 2. The CDR3 consists of 15 residues. Per germline, CDR1 DFQATT and CDR2 SNEGSKA (reference sequence). DNA for the CDR3: TGCAGTGCTAGAGACTCTAGCGGGGGCACAGATACGCAGTATTTT. This encodes CSARDSSGGTDTQYF.

This clonotype was observed many times. The rearrangement uses TRBV28 and TRBJ1-2; D unresolved. CDR3 size: 16 residues. Per germline, CDR1 MDHEN and CDR2 SYDVKM. The V end was cut by 6 bases, the J end by 4 bases, with 21 bases between. The CDR3 is CASSLPGGPGSYGYTF. CDR3 DNA: TGTGCCAGCAGCCTACCAGGCGGTCCGGGGAGCTATGGCTACACCTTC.

This clonotype has more than one count but fewer than ten. V and J are TRBV5-1 and TRBJ1-1; D might be TRBD1 (5 bases). The CDR3 runs 16 residues. From germline, CDR1 is SGHRS and CDR2 YFSETQ. V was trimmed by 0 bases and J by 0 bases, leaving 12 bases between them. CDR3 nucleotides: TGCGCCAGCAGCTTGGTGGGGCAGGGACTGAACACTGAAGCTTTCTTT. Protein: CASSLVGQGLNTEAFF.

J is TRBJ1-2 and V is TRBV12-3 or TRBV12-4, with D tentatively TRBD1 (5 bases). The ends were cut back, 6 bases at V and 4 bases at J, with 15 bases in the middle. The CDR3 contains 14 residues. The CDR3 loop is CASSTGGVPYGYTF. CDR3 DNA: TGTGCCAGCAGCACGGGGGGGGTTCCCTATGGCTACACCTTC.

This chain joins TRBV10-3 and TRBJ1-6; possible D gene TRBD1, 6 bases. The CDR3 length is 17 residues. The V and J ends lost 3 bases and 7 bases respectively, with 19 bases between them. Germline V CDR1 and CDR2: ENHRY, SYGVKD. CDR3 in amino acids: CAISDGQPKGWNSPLHF. The CDR3 DNA reads TGTGCCATCAGTGACGGACAGCCCAAAGGGTGGAATTCACCCCTCCACTTT.

About this clonotype: A much larger clone differs by one base, so this may be a read error. CDR3 DNA sequence: TGTGCCAGCAGGCGGGACAGCTATAATGGAAAACTGTTTTTT. As protein: CASRRDSYNGKLFF. The rearrangement joins TRBV6-1 to TRBJ1-4, with 7 bases matching TRBD1. Germline V gives CDR1 MNHNS, CDR2 SASEGT. CDR3 size: 14 residues.

The genes are TRBV6-4 and TRBJ2-2, with D perhaps matching TRBD2 (5 bases). There are 14 residues in the CDR3. Trimming removed 6 bases at V and 5 bases at J, with 13 bases between. Germline CDR1 reads MRHNA; CDR2 reads SNTAGT. Here the CDR3 DNA reads TGTGCCAGCAGCTACACCGGGGAAACCGGGGAGCTGTTTTTT. The encoded protein is CASSYTGETGELFF.

In this sample, this clonotype turned up many times. The junction differs from germline at one of its ends, possibly a read error. This rearrangement joins TRBV2 to TRBJ1-1, with unresolved D. The V gene's germline CDR1 is SNHLY and CDR2 FYNNEI. The CDR3 is 12 amino acids. The CDR3, as DNA: TGTGCCAGCACTGAAATGAACACTGAAGCTTTCTTT. The encoded protein is CASTEMNTEAFF.

The rearrangement links TRBV6-4 to TRBJ2-2; maybe TRBD1 (5 bases). The CDR3 contains 13 residues. CDR1 is MRHNA and CDR2 is SNTAGT in the germline V gene. V shed 3 bases and J shed 7 bases, with 9 bases lying between them. Here the CDR3 reads CASSEGAVGELFF. The CDR3 DNA sequence: TGTGCCAGCAGTGAAGGGGCGGTCGGGGAGCTGTTTTTT.

CDR3 region: CASSLNKGEQYF. The CDR3 coding sequence is TGTGCCAGCAGCTTAAACAAAGGCGAGCAGTACTTC. The rearrangement joins TRBV7-9 to TRBJ2-7; unclear D gene. Trimming took 2 bases from V and 6 from J, leaving 8 bases between them. Per germline, CDR1 SEHNR and CDR2 FQNEAQ (reference sequence). CDR3 length equals 12 residues.

The table lists this clonotype with a count of one. The CDR3 nucleotides are TGTGCCAGCAGTTCGGGATTACACCTTAGGGGCTACACCTTC. The encoded protein is CASSSGLHLRGYTF. The rearrangement joins TRBV12-3 or TRBV12-4 to TRBJ1-2; D unresolved. This CDR3 is built from 14 residues. V lost 4 bases to trimming and J lost 8 bases, with 17 bases between them.

This clonotype appeared many times. The genes are TRBV7-2 and TRBJ2-7; 9 bases match TRBD2. The CDR3 is made up of 17 amino acids. V was pared by 0 bases and J by 6 bases, with 12 bases of the junction left unmatched. The germline V gene encodes CDR1 SGHTA and CDR2 FQGNSA. The CDR3 is CASSLAVPSGIFREQYF. The CDR3 DNA follows: TGTGCCAGCAGCTTAGCGGTCCCTAGCGGGATATTCCGCGAGCAGTACTTC.

The chain uses TRBV19 and TRBJ2-7, with D perhaps TRBD1 (5 bases). Germline lookup yields CDR1 LNHDA and CDR2 SQIVND (reference sequence). This CDR3 region has 13 residues. Trimming took off 7 bases at V and 5 bases at J, with 15 bases between the two ends. CDR3 bases: TGTGCCAGTAAAACTCCAGGGATCAACGAGCAGTACTTC. This sequence encodes CASKTPGINEQYF.

V usage is TRBV3-1 and J usage is TRBJ2-7; TRBD2 is a possible D gene (6 bases). The CDR3 runs 17 residues. The germline gives CDR1 LGHDT, CDR2 YNNKEL (reference sequence). V was trimmed by 1 base and J by 6 bases, leaving 22 bases between them. The CDR3 is CASSQGPGLQVRGEQYF. The CDR3 region has the DNA TGTGCCAGCAGCCAAGGACCCGGACTACAGGTTAGGGGCGAGCAGTACTTC.

The chain joins TRBV18 to TRBJ1-1; TRBD1 matches at 11 bases. Per germline, CDR1 KGHSH and CDR2 LQKENI. This CDR3 spans 17 amino acids. V dropped 5 bases and J dropped 3; count of bases not matched to a gene: 11. In DNA form, the CDR3 reads TGTGCCAGCTCAACGTTCGGGACAGGGGGGCGGGACACTGAAGCTTTCTTT. This sequence encodes CASSTFGTGGRDTEAFF.

This clonotype was observed a handful of times. One junction end disagrees with the germline gene, perhaps due to a read error. The chain is built from TRBV27 and TRBJ1-2; possible D gene TRBD1, 5 bases. The germline CDR1 and CDR2 sequences are MNHEY and SMNVEV (reference sequence). CDR3 size: 14 residues. CDR3 DNA sequence: TGTGCCAGCGCACCCGGGGGGGGGGATCAAGGCTGCACCTTC. Amino acid sequence: CASAPGGGDQGCTF.

The genes are TRBV28 and TRBJ1-4; no reliable D call. CDR1 is MDHEN and CDR2 is SYDVKM in the germline V gene. With 6 bases removed from V and 0 bases from J, the gap between germline ends came to 14 bases. The CDR3 loop spans 16 amino acids. CDR3 coding DNA: TGTGCCAGCAGGCCCACGACCTCTACAACTAATGAAAAACTGTTTTTT. Translation: CASRPTTSTTNEKLFF.

The chain uses TRBV29-1 and TRBJ2-7, with TRBD2 identical over 8 bases. The CDR3 covers 13 residues. Germline CDR1 is SQVTM and CDR2 is ANQGSEA. The V gene end was trimmed by 3 bases and the J gene end by 1 base; junction bases not matched to a gene: 2. CDR3 DNA: TGCAGCGTTGACGGGGGGGATTCCTACGAGCAGTACTTC. Its translation: CSVDGGDSYEQYF.

The chain carries TRBV27 and TRBJ1-3; no reliable D call. Germline assignment: CDR1 MNHEY and CDR2 SMNVEV (reference sequence). V shed 6 bases and J shed 0 bases, with 6 bases lying between them. The CDR3 length is 13 residues. The CDR3 loop is CASSKSSGNTIYF. In nucleotides, the CDR3 is TGTGCCAGCAGCAAGAGCTCTGGAAACACCATATATTTT.

The CDR3 loop is CSARVFSGRAETQYF. The CDR3 DNA reads as TGCAGTGCCCGCGTTTTTAGCGGGAGGGCGGAGACCCAGTACTTC. This chain joins TRBV20-1 and TRBJ2-5, with TRBD2 identical over 11 bases. Trimming cost V 6 bases and J 5 bases; bases outside gene matches: 11. Germline CDR1 is DFQATT and CDR2 is SNEGSKA (reference sequence). This CDR3 comprises 15 residues.

The chain combines TRBV9 with TRBJ2-7; D is perhaps TRBD2 (6 bases). Germline lookup yields CDR1 SGDLS and CDR2 YYNGEE. The CDR3 has 15 amino acids. The V and J ends lost 3 bases and 3 bases respectively, with 16 bases between them. DNA of the CDR3: TGTGCCAGCAGCGCGACGTGGGGAGGCGGCTACGAGCAGTACTTC. It translates to CASSATWGGGYEQYF.

This clonotype has at least ten counts. The chain joins TRBV28 to TRBJ2-5; TRBD2 agrees at 10 bases. Germline V gene lookup returns CDR1 MDHEN and CDR2 SYDVKM. This CDR3 spans 16 amino acids. J lost 2 bases, V lost 3 bases, and 6 bases had no gene match. The DNA for the CDR3 is TGTGCCAGCAGTTTTAAGGCTAGCGGGAGTCAAGAGACCCAGTACTTC. Translated: CASSFKASGSQETQYF.